The 28 T cell receptor beta chains below come from one sample, sequenced in a study of cytomegalovirus exposure and HLA in healthy donors. 60 Vbeta and 13 Jbeta primers were used in PCR. Method: immunoSEQ multiplex PCR; TCRdb's copy keeps in-frame clones and lacks some. The repertoire has approximately 180,000 clones, more than 75% of them found once; the top ten carry approximately 1.7%. What was sequenced was PBMCs. The receptors originated from a woman between 18 and 29 years old in good health and CMV-seronegative.

The CDR3: CASSRTGTYGYTF. In DNA, the CDR3 is TGTGCCAGCAGTAGAACAGGGACCTATGGCTACACCTTC. The genes are TRBV6-5 and TRBJ1-2; tentatively, D is TRBD1 (6 bases). V lost 5 bases to trimming and J lost 4 bases, with 11 bases between them. Germline CDR1 reads MNHEY; CDR2 reads SVGAGI. This CDR3 contains 13 residues.

This chain uses TRBV13 with TRBJ1-1; the match to TRBD1 covers 7 bases. J gave up 1 base and V 4 bases, and 3 bases lay outside the gene matches. From germline, CDR1 is PRHDT and CDR2 FYEKMQ (reference sequence). The CDR3 covers 14 residues. The CDR3 sequence: CASSWGQPNTEAFF. The CDR3 nucleotides are TGTGCCAGCAGCTGGGGACAGCCGAACACTGAAGCTTTCTTT.

The CDR3 loop reads CASSSPMGGTSGQRPNTGELFF. The CDR3 coding sequence is TGTGCCAGCAGCTCCCCCATGGGGGGGACTAGCGGGCAGAGGCCGAACACCGGGGAGCTGTTTTTT. This chain uses TRBV9 with TRBJ2-2, with TRBD2 matching 12 bases. Trimming cost V 4 bases and J 0 bases; bases outside gene matches: 19. From germline, CDR1 is SGDLS and CDR2 YYNGEE. The CDR3 has 22 amino acids.

CDR3 residues: CASSSMTSSTEQFF. The CDR3 DNA is TGTGCCAGCAGCTCCATGACTAGTTCGACTGAGCAGTTCTTC. The gene calls are TRBV7-2 and TRBJ2-1; D is perhaps TRBD2 (6 bases). V lost 4 bases and J lost 9, with 16 bases in between. Germline lookup yields CDR1 SGHTA and CDR2 FQGNSA. The CDR3 is 14 amino acids.

The V call is TRBV18, the J call TRBJ1-6; 8 bases fit TRBD1. The CDR3 contains 14 residues. V lost 5 bases, J lost 7 bases, and 4 bases stayed unmatched. Germline V gives CDR1 KGHSH, CDR2 LQKENI. The CDR3 loop reads CASSEGQVNSPLHF. In DNA form, the CDR3 reads TGTGCCAGCTCAGAGGGACAGGTCAATTCACCCCTCCACTTT.

This chain links TRBV23-1 with TRBJ1-1; TRBD1 matches 7 bases. TRBV23-1 qualifies as an ORF whose function is uncertain. J lost 1 base, V lost 0 bases, and 2 bases had no gene match. The CDR3 runs 15 residues. CDR3 bases: TGCGCCAGCAGTCAATCGCGGACAGGGAACACTGAAGCTTTCTTT. Its protein product is CASSQSRTGNTEAFF.

The chain combines TRBV13 with TRBJ2-7; the D gene is possibly TRBD2 (6 bases). Looked up from germline, CDR1 is PRHDT and CDR2 is FYEKMQ (reference sequence). The V and J ends lost 4 bases and 7 bases respectively, with 17 bases between them. The CDR3 has 14 residues. CDR3: CASSSQLAPGEQYF. For the CDR3, the DNA is TGTGCCAGCAGCTCGCAACTAGCCCCGGGGGAGCAGTACTTC.

V usage is TRBV5-1 and J usage is TRBJ2-5, with 9 bases matching TRBD1. CDR3 size: 15 residues. CDR1 and CDR2 (germline): SGHRS, YFSETQ. V dropped 4 bases and J dropped 5; count of bases not matched to a gene: 9. The CDR3 sequence is CASSPGQGRWETQYF. CDR3 nucleotide sequence: TGCGCCAGCAGCCCCGGACAGGGGCGATGGGAGACCCAGTACTTC.

The chain couples TRBV6-5 to TRBJ1-1, with D possibly TRBD1 on 6 matching bases. This CDR3 region has 16 residues. V was clipped by 4 bases and J by 0 bases, with 15 bases between them. Germline V gives CDR1 MNHEY, CDR2 SVGAGI. CDR3 in amino acids: CASSLSGTPMNTEAFF. The CDR3 DNA follows: TGTGCCAGCAGTTTATCCGGGACACCCATGAACACTGAAGCTTTCTTT.

This chain links TRBV30 with TRBJ2-2, with TRBD2 identical over 10 bases. The CDR3 consists of 16 residues. Germline trimming cut 1 base from V and 1 base from J; bases unmatched to any gene: 3. Germline V gene lookup returns CDR1 GTSNPN and CDR2 SVGIG (reference sequence). CDR3 in amino acids: CAWSAASGGNTGELFF. The DNA for the CDR3 is TGTGCCTGGAGTGCAGCTAGCGGGGGGAACACCGGGGAGCTGTTTTTT. The whole variable domain, remainder taken from reference TRBV30 and TRBJ2-2, is SQTIHQWPATLVQPVGSPLSLECTVEGTSNPNLYWYRQAAGRGLQLLFYSVGIGQISSEVPQNLSASRPQDRQFILSSKKLLLSDSGFYLCAWSAASGGNTGELFFGEGSRLTVL.

The chain couples TRBV30 to TRBJ2-7, with 11 bases lining up with TRBD2. V shed 3 bases, J shed 1 base, and the junction held 5 bases outside the gene matches. Germline loops: CDR1 GTSNPN, CDR2 SVGIG (reference sequence). The CDR3 is made up of 15 amino acids. As DNA, the CDR3 is TGTGCCTGGAGGTCTAGCGGGGGGCATTCCTACGAGCAGTACTTC. Translating gives CAWRSSGGHSYEQYF.

With regard to this clone: The CDR3 does not close with the conserved phenylalanine or tryptophan, likely indicating a read error. V usage is TRBV6-5 and J usage is TRBJ1-6; weak D call: TRBD1 (5 bases). The CDR3 has 14 amino acids. Between the trimmed V and J ends, which lost 2 bases and 11 bases, there was a span of 13 bases. CDR1 and CDR2 from the germline V gene are MNHEY and SVGAGI. CDR3 region: CASSYGQGRAPLHL. CDR3 DNA: TGTGCCAGCAGTTACGGGCAGGGTAGAGCACCCCTCCACCTT.

This clone has only one observation. This chain links TRBV4-3 with TRBJ2-5; D perhaps matches TRBD1 (5 bases). The CDR3 covers 17 residues. Germline V gives CDR1 LGHNA, CDR2 YSLEER. Trimming pared 0 bases from V and 1 base from J, leaving 15 bases between. CDR3 DNA sequence: TGCGCCAGCAGCCAAGATCAAACGCAGGGCATCCAAGAGACCCAGTACTTC. It translates to CASSQDQTQGIQETQYF.

V usage is TRBV6-5 and J usage is TRBJ2-5; TRBD2 aligns across 7 bases. V trimming: 2 bases; J trimming: 2 bases; junction bases outside the gene matches: 2. Germline CDR1 is MNHEY and CDR2 is SVGAGI. The CDR3 has 14 amino acids. CDR3 sequence reads: CASSYGRGQETQYF. For the CDR3, the DNA is TGTGCCAGCAGTTACGGGAGGGGACAAGAGACCCAGTACTTC.

This clone was counted once. The V and J genes are TRBV28 and TRBJ1-2; possibly TRBD1 for D (5 bases). The CDR3 length is 13 residues. CDR1 and CDR2 (germline): MDHEN, SYDVKM. V was pared by 4 bases and J by 4 bases, with 10 bases between. The CDR3 reads CASSSQGSYGYTF. DNA of the CDR3: TGTGCCAGCAGTTCCCAGGGTTCCTATGGCTACACCTTC.

This clone was seen a few times. This chain uses TRBV5-4 with TRBJ2-7, with 7 bases aligning to TRBD1. J was trimmed by 0 bases and V by 5 bases; bases with no gene match: 8. The germline V gene has CDR1 SGHNT and CDR2 YYREEE (reference sequence). This CDR3 contains 15 residues. The CDR3 protein is CASRAGTDSSYEQYF. The CDR3 region has the DNA TGTGCCAGCAGGGCCGGGACAGACAGCTCCTACGAGCAGTACTTC.

The chain has TRBV2 and TRBJ1-1, with unresolved D. The V and J ends lost 6 bases and 4 bases respectively, with 15 bases between them. CDR1 and CDR2 from the germline V gene are SNHLY and FYNNEI. The CDR3 spans 14 residues. The CDR3 region is CASSSPRVATEAFF. The DNA for the CDR3 is TGTGCCAGCAGCTCACCGAGGGTGGCCACTGAAGCTTTCTTT.

About this clone: In the same sample, other DNA sequences code for this CDR3. J is TRBJ2-7 and V is TRBV18; unclear D gene. Germline V gives CDR1 KGHSH, CDR2 LQKENI. This CDR3 is built from 13 residues. The V gene lost 2 bases and the J gene lost 1 base, with 6 bases spanning the gap. CDR3 nucleotide sequence: TGTGCCAGCTCACCAGACACGTCCTACGAGCAGTACTTC. It specifies CASSPDTSYEQYF. Full variable domain (outside the CDR3, taken from reference TRBV18 and TRBJ2-7): NAGVMQNPRHLVRRRGQEARLRCSPMKGHSHVYWYRQLPEEGLKFMVYLQKENIIDESGMPKERFSAEFPKEGPSILRIQQVVRGDSAAYFCASSPDTSYEQYFGPGTRLTVT.

V gene TRBV4-2 combines with J gene TRBJ2-1, with TRBD2 matching over 14 bases. Trimming cost V 3 bases and J 8 bases; bases outside gene matches: 0. The CDR3 consists of 14 residues. Per germline, CDR1 LGHNA and CDR2 YNFKEQ. The CDR3 bases are TGTGCCAGCAGCCAGGGACTAGCGGGAGATGAGCAGTTCTTC. It yields the protein CASSQGLAGDEQFF.

The chain uses TRBV5-1 and TRBJ1-2, with D maybe TRBD1 (5 bases). Deletions cut 5 bases from V and 3 bases from J, with 17 bases between. From germline, CDR1 is SGHRS and CDR2 YFSETQ. This CDR3 region has 15 residues. The CDR3 DNA is TGCGCCAGCAGTTGGGGGGGAGGGCACGACTATGGCTACACCTTC. Residues: CASSWGGGHDYGYTF.

This clone was counted only a few times. This rearrangement joins TRBV6-4 to TRBJ1-4; D ambiguous. V was trimmed by 2 bases and J by 5 bases, leaving 9 bases between them. The V gene's germline CDR1 is MRHNA and CDR2 SNTAGT. The CDR3 spans 14 residues. CDR3: CASSDGRENEKLFF. DNA of the CDR3: TGTGCCAGCAGTGACGGGCGGGAAAATGAAAAACTGTTTTTT.

V is TRBV10-2 and J is TRBJ1-1; D ambiguous. Germline assignment: CDR1 WSHSY and CDR2 SAAADI. V shed 5 bases and J shed 1 base, with 5 bases lying between them. This CDR3 has 12 amino acids. CDR3 DNA: TGCGCCAGCAGTTGGCAGAACACTGAAGCTTTCTTT. It yields the protein CASSWQNTEAFF.

This clone was recorded a few times. V is TRBV30 and J is TRBJ1-6, with D possibly being TRBD1 (5 bases). V lost 3 bases to trimming and J lost 8 bases, with 8 bases between them. Germline V gives CDR1 GTSNPN, CDR2 SVGIG (reference sequence). There are 12 residues in the CDR3. The chain's CDR3 is CAWSWGDSPLHF. CDR3 bases: TGTGCCTGGAGCTGGGGGGATTCACCCCTCCACTTT.

CDR3 nucleotides: TGTGCCAGCAGCTTGGGGCTAGCGGGACTACACGAGCAGTACTTC. Its protein product is CASSLGLAGLHEQYF. V is TRBV5-6 and J is TRBJ2-7; TRBD2 matches 9 bases. The CDR3 runs 15 residues. CDR1 SGHDT and CDR2 YYEEEE come from the germline V gene. J was trimmed by 5 bases and V by 0 bases; bases with no gene match: 6. The full variable domain, with the rest looked up from reference TRBV5-6 and TRBJ2-7, is DAGVTQSPTHLIKTRGQQVTLRCSPKSGHDTVSWYQQALGQGPQFIFQYYEEEERQRGNFPDRFSGHQFPNYSSELNVNALLLGDSALYLCASSLGLAGLHEQYFGPGTRLTVT.

CDR3 in amino acids: CASSRPGQGTYGYTF. The CDR3, as DNA: TGTGCCAGCTCACGGCCGGGACAGGGGACCTATGGCTACACCTTC. The chain has TRBV18 and TRBJ1-2; 10 nucleotides match TRBD1. This CDR3 comprises 15 residues. V lost 4 bases, J lost 4 bases, and 6 bases stayed unmatched. In germline, CDR1 is KGHSH, CDR2 LQKENI.

The rearrangement links TRBV30 to TRBJ1-5; TRBD1 might be the D (6 bases). V was clipped by 2 bases and J by 15 bases, with 17 bases between them. This CDR3 comprises 12 residues. In germline, CDR1 is GTSNPN, CDR2 SVGIG (reference sequence). The CDR3 spells CAWSPSDSLVHF. CDR3 nucleotides: TGTGCCTGGAGTCCATCGGACAGCCTGGTGCATTTT.

The rearrangement joins TRBV2 to TRBJ1-2, with 9 bases identical to TRBD1. CDR1 and CDR2 from the germline V gene are SNHLY and FYNNEI. J lost 8 bases, V lost 6 bases, and 7 bases had no gene match. The CDR3 sequence is 13 residues long. The CDR3, as DNA: TGTGCCAGCAGCGCCGGGACAGGGTACGGCTACACCTTC. Protein: CASSAGTGYGYTF.

This chain connects TRBV19 to TRBJ1-2; 7 bases line up with TRBD1. Germline V gene sequence: CDR1 LNHDA, CDR2 SQIVND (reference sequence). The CDR3 covers 14 residues. V lost 5 bases, J lost 5 bases, and 8 bases stayed unmatched. This CDR3 is CASSSPQGTYGYTF. The DNA of the CDR3 is TGTGCCAGTAGTTCTCCACAGGGGACTTATGGCTACACCTTC.